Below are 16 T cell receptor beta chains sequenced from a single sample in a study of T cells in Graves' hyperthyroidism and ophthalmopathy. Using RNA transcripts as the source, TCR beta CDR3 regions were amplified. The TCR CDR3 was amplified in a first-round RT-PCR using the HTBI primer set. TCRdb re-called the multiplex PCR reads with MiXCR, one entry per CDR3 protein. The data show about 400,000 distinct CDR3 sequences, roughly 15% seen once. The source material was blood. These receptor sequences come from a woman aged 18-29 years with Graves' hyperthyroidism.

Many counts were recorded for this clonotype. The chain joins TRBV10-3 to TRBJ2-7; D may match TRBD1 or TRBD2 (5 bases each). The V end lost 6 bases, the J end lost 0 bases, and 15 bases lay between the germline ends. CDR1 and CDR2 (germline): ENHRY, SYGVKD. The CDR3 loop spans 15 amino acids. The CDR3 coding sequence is TGTGCCATCAGGGGGGTAGGGGTTAGCTCCTACGAGCAGTACTTC. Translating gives CAIRGVGVSSYEQYF.

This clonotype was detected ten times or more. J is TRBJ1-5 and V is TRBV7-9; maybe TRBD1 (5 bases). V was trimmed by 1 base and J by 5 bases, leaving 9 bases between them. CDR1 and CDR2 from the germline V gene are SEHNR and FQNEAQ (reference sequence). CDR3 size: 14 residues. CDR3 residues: CASSLGRVDQPQHF. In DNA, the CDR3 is TGTGCCAGCAGCTTAGGCAGGGTAGATCAGCCCCAGCATTTT.

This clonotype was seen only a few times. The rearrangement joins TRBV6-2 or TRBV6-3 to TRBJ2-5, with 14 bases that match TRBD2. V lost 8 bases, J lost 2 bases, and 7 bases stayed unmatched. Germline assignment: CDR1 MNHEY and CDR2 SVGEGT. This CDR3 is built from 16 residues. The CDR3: CASALTSGRVQETQYF. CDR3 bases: TGTGCCAGCGCCCTGACTAGCGGGAGGGTACAAGAGACCCAGTACTTC.

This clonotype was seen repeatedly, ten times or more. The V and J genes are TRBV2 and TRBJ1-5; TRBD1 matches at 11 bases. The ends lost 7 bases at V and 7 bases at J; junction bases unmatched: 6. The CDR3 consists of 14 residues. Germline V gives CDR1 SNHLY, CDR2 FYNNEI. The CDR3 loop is CASKGQGAGQPQHF. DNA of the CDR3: TGTGCCAGCAAAGGACAGGGGGCAGGGCAGCCCCAGCATTTT.

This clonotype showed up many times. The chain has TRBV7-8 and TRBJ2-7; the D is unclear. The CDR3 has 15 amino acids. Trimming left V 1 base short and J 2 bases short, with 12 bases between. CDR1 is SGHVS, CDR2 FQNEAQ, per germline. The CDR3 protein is CASSLGEGRPYEQYF. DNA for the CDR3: TGTGCCAGCAGCTTAGGTGAAGGTCGCCCCTACGAGCAGTACTTC.

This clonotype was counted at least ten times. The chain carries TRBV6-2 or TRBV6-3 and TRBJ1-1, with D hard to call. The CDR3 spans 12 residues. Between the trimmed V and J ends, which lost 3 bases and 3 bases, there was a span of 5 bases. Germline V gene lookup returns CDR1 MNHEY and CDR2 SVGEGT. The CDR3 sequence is CASSYMDTEAFF. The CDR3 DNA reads TGTGCCAGCAGTTATATGGACACTGAAGCTTTCTTT.

CDR3 nucleotides: TGCGCCAGCAGCTTTGGAGGGGAAGGCGCCATATATTTT. It specifies CASSFGGEGAIYF. The rearrangement joins TRBV5-1 to TRBJ1-3; D may be TRBD1 (5 bases). The CDR3 runs 13 residues. CDR1 is SGHRS and CDR2 is YFSETQ in the germline V gene. Deletions cut 2 bases from V and 11 bases from J, with 14 bases between. The whole variable domain, remainder taken from reference TRBV5-1 and TRBJ1-3, is KAGVTQTPRYLIKTRGQQVTLSCSPISGHRSVSWYQQTPGQGLQFLFEYFSETQRNKGNFPGRFSGRQFSNSRSEMNVSTLELGDSALYLCASSFGGEGAIYFGEGSWLTVV.

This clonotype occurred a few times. CDR3 region: CASSRLQRVDGYTF. The CDR3 region has the DNA TGTGCCAGCAGTAGACTCCAGAGGGTGGATGGCTACACCTTC. V gene TRBV6-1 combines with J gene TRBJ1-2; D gene ambiguous. V shed 5 bases and J shed 6 bases, with 16 bases lying between them. The length of the CDR3 is 14 residues. Germline CDR1 and CDR2: MNHNS and SASEGT.

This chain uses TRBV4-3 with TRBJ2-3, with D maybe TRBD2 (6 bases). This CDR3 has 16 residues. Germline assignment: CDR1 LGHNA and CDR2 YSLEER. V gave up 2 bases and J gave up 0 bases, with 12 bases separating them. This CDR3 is CASSQSAGTSTDTQYF. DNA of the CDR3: TGCGCCAGCAGCCAATCGGCGGGAACTAGCACAGATACGCAGTATTTT.

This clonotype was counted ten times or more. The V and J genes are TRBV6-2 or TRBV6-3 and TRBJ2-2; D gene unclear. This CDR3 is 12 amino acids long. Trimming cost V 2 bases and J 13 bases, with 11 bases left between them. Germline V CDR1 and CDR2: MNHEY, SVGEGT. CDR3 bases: TGTGCCAGCAGTTACCCGCCTTCTTGGCTGTTTTTT. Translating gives CASSYPPSWLFF.

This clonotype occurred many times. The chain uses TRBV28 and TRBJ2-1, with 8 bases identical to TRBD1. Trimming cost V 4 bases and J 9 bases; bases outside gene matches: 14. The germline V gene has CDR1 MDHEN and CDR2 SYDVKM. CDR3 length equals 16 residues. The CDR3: CASSSYPGQGRSEQFF. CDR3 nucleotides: TGTGCCAGCAGTTCCTACCCTGGACAGGGTCGTAGTGAGCAGTTCTTC.

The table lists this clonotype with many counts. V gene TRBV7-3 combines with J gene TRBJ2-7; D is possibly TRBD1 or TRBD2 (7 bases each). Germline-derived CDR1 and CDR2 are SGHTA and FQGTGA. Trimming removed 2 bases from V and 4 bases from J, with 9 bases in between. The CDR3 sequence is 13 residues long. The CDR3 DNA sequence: TGTGCCAGCAGCTTACAGGGGGGGTACGAGCAGTACTTC. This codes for CASSLQGGYEQYF.

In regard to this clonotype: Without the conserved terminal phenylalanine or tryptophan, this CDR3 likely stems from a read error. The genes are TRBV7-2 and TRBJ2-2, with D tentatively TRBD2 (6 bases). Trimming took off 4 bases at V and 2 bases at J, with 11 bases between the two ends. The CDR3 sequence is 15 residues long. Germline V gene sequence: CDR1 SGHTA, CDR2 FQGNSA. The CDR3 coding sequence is TGTGCCAGCAGCTCGACTAGTCTTAACACCGGGGAGCTGTTTTCT. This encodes CASSSTSLNTGELFS.

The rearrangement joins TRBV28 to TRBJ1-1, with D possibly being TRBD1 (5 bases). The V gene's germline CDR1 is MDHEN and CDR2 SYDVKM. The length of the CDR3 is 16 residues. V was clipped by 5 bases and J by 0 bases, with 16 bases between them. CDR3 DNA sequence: TGTGCCAGCAGTGGCCACCCACAGGCTTTGAACACTGAAGCTTTCTTT. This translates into CASSGHPQALNTEAFF.

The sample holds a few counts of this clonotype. The CDR3 DNA follows: TGTGCCATCAGTGACTTGGGCAGGGGGGACACTGAAGCTTTCTTT. Protein: CAISDLGRGDTEAFF. This chain joins TRBV10-3 and TRBJ1-1; the match to TRBD1 covers 7 bases. The CDR3 spans 15 residues. The germline gives CDR1 ENHRY, CDR2 SYGVKD. With V trimmed by 3 bases and J by 3 bases, 7 bases remained unmatched.

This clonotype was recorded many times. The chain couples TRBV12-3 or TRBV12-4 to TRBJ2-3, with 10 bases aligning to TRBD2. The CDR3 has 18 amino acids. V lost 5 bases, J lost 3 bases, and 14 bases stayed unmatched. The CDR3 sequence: CASSLRLAGVLGTDTQYF. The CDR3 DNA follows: TGTGCCAGCAGTCTCCGGCTAGCGGGAGTTCTGGGTACAGATACGCAGTATTTT.